Below, 27 T cell receptor beta chains from the same sample are listed, as sequenced in a study of blood T cell repertoires in COVID-19 (dated by TCRdb to 2020 to 2022). Receptor amplification or capture employed the immunoSEQ multiplex PCR assay. The source is immuneACCESS, and TCRdb retained only in-frame sequences with V and J called. Part of the clones is not carried over; for the studies checked, unresolved V genes explain less than half of this, and the remainder is unexplained. The sample table contains more than 350,000 clones; only one count was recorded for roughly nine tenths of them. Around 1% of the sample belongs to the ten largest clones. Sequences were obtained from PBMCs or T cells enriched from blood (not recorded which). All receptors derive from a man younger than 35 who had recovered from COVID-19.

This chain links TRBV6-5 with TRBJ2-7; weak D call: TRBD1 (5 bases). This CDR3 has 16 amino acids. Germline V lookup: CDR1 MNHEY, CDR2 SVGAGI. Trimming shortened V by 0 bases and J by 3 bases, and 15 bases separated the two germline ends. CDR3 protein: CASSYSFSPGYYEQYF. CDR3 in DNA: TGTGCCAGCAGTTACTCGTTTTCCCCAGGGTACTACGAGCAGTACTTC.

The rearrangement joins TRBV19 to TRBJ1-1; 8 positions agree with TRBD1. Germline V gives CDR1 LNHDA, CDR2 SQIVND (reference sequence). The J segment lost 4 bases and the V segment lost 6 bases, leaving 16 bases of the junction unmatched. The CDR3 is made up of 17 amino acids. The CDR3 bases are TGTGCCAGTAGCCATACGGGGTGGACAGGGTGGGGCACTGAAGCTTTCTTT. The encoded protein is CASSHTGWTGWGTEAFF.

V usage is TRBV28 and J usage is TRBJ2-2, with a tentative D call TRBD2 (5 bases). Between the trimmed V and J ends, which lost 11 bases and 3 bases, there was a span of 13 bases. Germline V gives CDR1 MDHEN, CDR2 SYDVKM. There are 13 residues in the CDR3. The CDR3 bases are TGTGCCGGACGGACTGTTTACACCGGGGAGCTGTTTTTT. Translation: CAGRTVYTGELFF.

This clone has only one observation. The chain employs TRBV11-2 and TRBJ2-1; 11 nucleotides align to TRBD2. Germline assignment: CDR1 SGHAT and CDR2 FQNNGV. Losses at the gene ends were 4 bases for V and 7 bases for J; bases not matched to a gene: 9. The CDR3 consists of 16 residues. For the CDR3, the DNA is TGTGCCAGCAGCTCCCTTAGCGGGAGGGCCTGGAATGAGCAGTTCTTC. This translates into CASSSLSGRAWNEQFF.

The rearrangement uses TRBV19 and TRBJ1-6; perhaps TRBD1 as D (6 bases). The CDR3 covers 14 residues. The V and J ends lost 3 bases and 5 bases respectively, with 8 bases between them. Germline V gene sequence: CDR1 LNHDA, CDR2 SQIVND (reference sequence). The CDR3 region is CASSIGQNNSPLHF. In nucleotides, the CDR3 is TGTGCCAGTAGTATCGGACAGAATAATTCACCCCTCCACTTT.

The chain is built from TRBV2 and TRBJ2-1, with 10 bases aligning to TRBD2. V trimming: 8 bases; J trimming: 8 bases; junction bases outside the gene matches: 9. CDR3 length: 14 residues. Germline V gene lookup returns CDR1 SNHLY and CDR2 FYNNEI. CDR3 in amino acids: CASPLAGAGDEQFF. CDR3 sequence (DNA): TGTGCCAGCCCTCTAGCGGGGGCAGGGGATGAGCAGTTCTTC.

The chain employs TRBV13 and TRBJ2-2, with D possibly TRBD2 on 5 matching bases. This CDR3 has 16 amino acids. V dropped 2 bases and J dropped 4 bases, with 14 bases sitting between them. Germline CDR1 is PRHDT and CDR2 is FYEKMQ (reference sequence). The CDR3 sequence is CASSLYAGSATGELFF. CDR3 nucleotide sequence: TGTGCCAGCAGCTTATATGCGGGCTCTGCCACCGGGGAGCTGTTTTTT.

V gene TRBV6-1 combines with J gene TRBJ2-3; TRBD2 aligns across 7 bases. The V gene end was trimmed by 7 bases and the J gene end by 1 base; junction bases not matched to a gene: 5. This CDR3 region has 14 residues. From germline, CDR1 is MNHNS and CDR2 SASEGT. The CDR3 spells CASTWGGGTDTQYF. The CDR3 DNA follows: TGTGCCAGCACGTGGGGAGGGGGCACAGATACGCAGTATTTT.

The rearrangement links TRBV19 to TRBJ2-1, with 11 nucleotides matching TRBD1. The CDR3 is 16 amino acids. Germline V gives CDR1 LNHDA, CDR2 SQIVND (reference sequence). The junction had 6 bases not matched to a gene; V was cut back by 5 bases and J by 3 bases. The CDR3 DNA is TGTGCCAGTAGTGTCAGGACAGGGGGCGTCTACAATGAGCAGTTCTTC. This sequence encodes CASSVRTGGVYNEQFF.

The J gene is TRBJ2-1, the V gene TRBV18; D is perhaps TRBD2 (5 bases). The CDR3 extends over 17 amino acids. V was cut by 3 bases and J by 6 bases, with 21 bases left in between. Germline CDR1 is KGHSH and CDR2 is LQKENI. CDR3 loop: CASSPSFSSGGLNEQFF. CDR3 nucleotides: TGTGCCAGCTCACCCTCTTTCAGCAGCGGCGGTCTCAATGAGCAGTTCTTC.

The chain recombines TRBV27 with TRBJ1-1; D not certain. The V and J ends lost 5 bases and 7 bases respectively, with 14 bases between them. Germline V CDR1 and CDR2: MNHEY, SMNVEV (reference sequence). The CDR3 loop spans 13 amino acids. The CDR3 protein is CASSPHLMSEAFF. For the CDR3, the DNA is TGTGCCAGCAGTCCCCACCTGATGAGTGAAGCTTTCTTT.

This chain connects TRBV11-3 to TRBJ2-7, with D perhaps matching TRBD1 (6 bases). The CDR3 loop spans 13 amino acids. The V gene lost 4 bases and the J gene lost 4 bases, with 11 bases spanning the gap. Germline CDR1 and CDR2: SGHNT and YENEEA. CDR3 nucleotides: TGTGCCAGCAGCTCGGGACACCCTTACGAGCAGTACTTC. Encoded protein: CASSSGHPYEQYF.

The J gene is TRBJ2-1, the V gene TRBV5-5; a weak D match, TRBD1 (6 bases). The ends were cut back, 5 bases at V and 8 bases at J, with 11 bases in the middle. CDR3 size: 12 residues. The germline V gene encodes CDR1 SGHKS and CDR2 YYEKEE (reference sequence). The CDR3 spells CASRYRVHEQFF. CDR3 coding DNA: TGTGCCAGCAGATACAGGGTCCATGAGCAGTTCTTC.

The chain links TRBV20-1 to TRBJ1-3; D gene uncertain. V dropped 3 bases and J dropped 0 bases, with 9 bases sitting between them. Germline values: CDR1 DFQATT, CDR2 SNEGSKA (reference sequence). The CDR3 runs 14 residues. CDR3 nucleotide sequence: TGCAGTGCTAGTAGAGGTGCCTCTGGAAACACCATATATTTT. Translation gives CSASRGASGNTIYF.

The chain links TRBV11-2 to TRBJ2-2; 11 bases line up with TRBD2. V was pared by 3 bases and J by 6 bases, with 6 bases of the junction left unmatched. The CDR3 consists of 16 residues. The germline CDR1 and CDR2 sequences are SGHAT and FQNNGV. The CDR3 spells CASSLASGGIAGELFF. In nucleotides, the CDR3 is TGTGCCAGCAGCTTGGCTAGCGGGGGGATCGCCGGGGAGCTGTTTTTT.

This clone was seen only a few times. The rearrangement joins TRBV5-1 to TRBJ2-7; TRBD1 is a possible D gene (5 bases). The CDR3 extends over 14 amino acids. Trimming cost V 2 bases and J 0 bases, with 9 bases left between them. Germline lookup yields CDR1 SGHRS and CDR2 YFSETQ. The CDR3 DNA reads as TGCGCCAGCAGCTTTCGGCAGGGCTCCTACGAGCAGTACTTC. Its protein product is CASSFRQGSYEQYF.

V and J are TRBV18 and TRBJ2-5, with a possible D match to TRBD1 (6 bases). CDR1 is KGHSH, CDR2 LQKENI, per germline. This CDR3 contains 15 residues. With 4 bases removed from V and 5 bases from J, the gap between germline ends came to 17 bases. The CDR3 DNA reads TGTGCCAGCTCACGCCCCCCAGGGGTGGGGGAGACCCAGTACTTC. Translated, it gives CASSRPPGVGETQYF.

The chain is built from TRBV10-2 and TRBJ2-7, with 7 bases that match TRBD2. V lost 5 bases and J lost 2; bases outside the gene matches: 6. There are 14 residues in the CDR3. Germline V CDR1 and CDR2: WSHSY, SAAADI. The CDR3 DNA is TGCGCCAGCAGTCCTCGCGGGGGTGCCTACGAGCAGTACTTC. This sequence encodes CASSPRGGAYEQYF.

The chain carries TRBV3-1 (or the pseudogene TRBV3-2) and TRBJ2-5, with D possibly matching TRBD2 (5 bases). CDR3 length: 16 amino acids. Germline V gene sequence: CDR1 LGHDT, CDR2 YNNKEL (reference sequence). Trimming pared 2 bases from V and 8 bases from J, leaving 21 bases between. CDR3 coding DNA: TGTGCCAGCAGCCAACGCGTGGGGAGAGAGGGTTTAACCCAGTACTTC. It translates to CASSQRVGREGLTQYF.

This chain links TRBV7-2 with TRBJ2-3; the D is unclear. Germline V gene sequence: CDR1 SGHTA, CDR2 FQGNSA. Trimming took off 4 bases at V and 5 bases at J, with 10 bases between the two ends. CDR3 size: 13 residues. The chain's CDR3 is CASSSRVIDTQYF. The DNA for the CDR3 is TGTGCCAGCAGCTCTCGAGTCATAGATACGCAGTATTTT.

The chain is built from TRBV6-6 and TRBJ1-2, with 10 bases lining up with TRBD1. This CDR3 is 16 amino acids long. V lost 6 bases, J lost 4 bases, and 11 bases stayed unmatched. Germline lookup yields CDR1 MNHNY and CDR2 SVGAGI (reference sequence). As DNA, the CDR3 is TGTGCCAGCAGAACCCTTTCCGGGACAGGGGTCTATGGCTACACCTTC. Translated, it gives CASRTLSGTGVYGYTF.

The rearrangement uses TRBV6-5 and TRBJ2-5; TRBD1 matches at 9 bases. Germline lookup yields CDR1 MNHEY and CDR2 SVGAGI. V shed 5 bases, J shed 4 bases, and the junction held 5 bases outside the gene matches. The CDR3 consists of 14 residues. CDR3 in amino acids: CASSLDRGRETQYF. The CDR3 DNA follows: TGTGCCAGCAGTCTTGACAGGGGGAGAGAGACCCAGTACTTC.

The J gene is TRBJ2-7, the V gene TRBV19, with 11 positions matching TRBD2. The CDR3 extends over 15 amino acids. Germline V CDR1 and CDR2: LNHDA, SQIVND (reference sequence). Losses at the gene ends were 7 bases for V and 3 bases for J; bases not matched to a gene: 8. CDR3 in amino acids: CASTASGGPFYEQYF. CDR3 nucleotide sequence: TGTGCCAGTACAGCTAGCGGGGGGCCATTCTACGAGCAGTACTTC.

The genes are TRBV2 and TRBJ2-6; tentative D call: TRBD1 (6 bases). Trimming cost V 2 bases and J 11 bases, with 13 bases left between them. The length of the CDR3 is 14 residues. Germline assignment: CDR1 SNHLY and CDR2 FYNNEI. The CDR3 nucleotides read TGTGCCAGCAGTGAATCAGGGGATGGGGACGTCCTGACTTTC. It yields the protein CASSESGDGDVLTF.

This clone occurred once. The chain links TRBV27 to TRBJ2-7, with 10 bases matching TRBD2. This CDR3 has 14 amino acids. J gave up 5 bases and V 3 bases, and 4 bases lay outside the gene matches. Germline CDR1 reads MNHEY; CDR2 reads SMNVEV (reference sequence). CDR3 sequence reads: CASSLSSGSHEQYF. The CDR3 DNA follows: TGTGCCAGCAGTTTGTCTAGCGGGAGTCACGAGCAGTACTTC.

The CDR3, as DNA: TGCAGCGTTGTCCCTGGACAGGGGAACACTGAAGCTTTCTTT. Its protein product is CSVVPGQGNTEAFF. This chain links TRBV29-1 with TRBJ1-1; 8 positions agree with TRBD1. Germline loops: CDR1 SQVTM, CDR2 ANQGSEA. The CDR3 loop spans 14 amino acids. J lost 1 base, V lost 4 bases, and 5 bases had no gene match.

The chain has TRBV2 and TRBJ2-4; weak D call: TRBD2 (6 bases). Germline V gene data show CDR1 as SNHLY and CDR2 as FYNNEI. Trimming removed 7 bases at V and 1 base at J, with 8 bases between. The CDR3 is made up of 13 amino acids. The DNA for the CDR3 is TGTGCCAGCAAGGAGGGGGCCAAAAACATTCAGTACTTC. This sequence encodes CASKEGAKNIQYF.